The rows below give T cell receptor beta chains drawn from one sample of a study of blood T cell repertoires in COVID-19. The repertoire was sequenced with immunoSEQ multiplex PCR; TCRdb's copy has only in-frame clones and lacks some. The sample includes approximately 160,000 clones, approximately 81% seen only once; the top ten take approximately 8.4%. Sequences were obtained from PBMCs or T cells enriched from blood (not recorded which). The receptor set was obtained from a woman in her fifties or sixties who had recovered from COVID-19. CDR3s include the opening cysteine and the closing phenylalanine or tryptophan. The D gene is left open where the match is weak. Size is omitted from some rows. Given values are once, few, many or a class for expanded clones.

d_call,cdr3_length,j_call,v_call,clone_size,cdr3_aa,cdr3_nt
TRBD1,15,TRBJ1-1,TRBV18,.,CASSPRAGGNTEAFF,TGTGCCAGCTCACCACGGGCAGGGGGGAACACTGAAGCTTTCTTT
TRBD1,17,TRBJ1-3,TRBV2,.,CASSGTGGQNSGNTIYF,TGTGCCAGCAGTGGGACAGGCGGCCAGAACTCTGGAAACACCATATATTTT
TRBD1,13,TRBJ1-5,TRBV2,.,CASSVDRFQPQHF,TGTGCCAGCAGCGTGGACAGGTTTCAGCCCCAGCATTTT
TRBD1,15,TRBJ1-3,TRBV28,once,CASRSGQHIGNTIYF,TGTGCCAGCAGGTCGGGACAGCACATTGGAAACACCATATATTTT
TRBD1,14,TRBJ2-1,TRBV6-2/TRBV6-3,many,CASSSGTGLNEQFF,TGTGCCAGCAGTTCCGGGACAGGGTTGAATGAGCAGTTCTTC
TRBD2,17,TRBJ2-3,TRBV4-2,.,CASSQMAGTSGGGTQYF,TGTGCCAGCAGCCAGATGGCCGGGACTAGCGGGGGAGGTACGCAGTATTTT
.,14,TRBJ1-2,TRBV7-2,.,CASSPVGGEGGYTF,TGTGCCAGCAGCCCTGTAGGGGGAGAGGGAGGCTACACCTTC
TRBD1,16,TRBJ1-2,TRBV18,once,CASSRSRTGANYGYTF,TGTGCCAGCTCAAGATCGAGGACAGGGGCTAACTATGGCTACACCTTC
.,15,TRBJ2-3,TRBV6-5,.,CASSYGAGVTDTQYF,TGTGCCAGCAGTTACGGGGCAGGGGTCACAGATACGCAGTATTTT
TRBD1,13,TRBJ1-2,TRBV12-3/TRBV12-4,.,CASTPGTAYGYTF,TGTGCCAGCACACCAGGGACAGCCTATGGCTACACCTTC
.,11,TRBJ1-1,TRBV6-5,.,CASQGGTEAFF,TGTGCCAGCCAGGGAGGGACTGAAGCTTTCTTT
.,16,TRBJ1-3,TRBV28,once,CASSFRRSISGNTIYF,TGTGCCAGCAGTTTCCGGCGGAGCATCTCTGGAAACACCATATATTTT
.,14,TRBJ1-1,TRBV7-8,.,CASSWGFPNTEAFF,TGTGCCAGCAGCTGGGGCTTCCCGAACACTGAAGCTTTCTTT
TRBD2,15,TRBJ2-6,TRBV19,.,CASSIAGGGANVLTF,TGTGCCAGTAGTATAGCGGGGGGTGGGGCCAACGTCCTGACTTTC
TRBD1,15,TRBJ1-2,TRBV4-2,few,CASSQAGTERRGYTF,TGTGCCAGCAGCCAAGCCGGGACAGAGCGTCGAGGCTACACCTTC
.,15,TRBJ2-7,TRBV28,.,CASRGEQGWSYEQYF,TGTGCCAGCAGGGGGGAGCAGGGGTGGTCCTACGAGCAGTACTTC
.,15,TRBJ2-7,TRBV18,.,CASSPIGARSYEQYF,TGTGCCAGCTCACCAATAGGGGCCCGCTCCTACGAGCAGTACTTC
TRBD2,15,TRBJ2-1,TRBV9,.,CASSALAGAYNEQFF,TGTGCCAGCAGCGCTCTAGCGGGGGCCTACAATGAGCAGTTCTTC
TRBD1,15,TRBJ1-4,TRBV28,.,CASGTGGATNEKLFF,TGTGCCAGCGGGACAGGGGGCGCAACTAATGAAAAACTGTTTTTT
.,15,TRBJ1-2,TRBV4-2,.,CASSQPGTSNYGYTF,TGTGCCAGCAGCCAACCGGGAACCTCTAACTATGGCTACACCTTC
.,14,TRBJ2-7,TRBV5-1,.,CASSLEYGEAEQYF,TGCGCCAGCAGCTTGGAGTATGGGGAGGCCGAGCAGTACTTC
.,11,TRBJ2-7,TRBV3-1/TRBV3-2,.,CASSQASEQYF,TGTGCCAGCAGCCAAGCATCCGAGCAGTACTTC
.,16,TRBJ2-3,TRBV19,.,CASSIEAELSTDTQYF,TGTGCCAGTAGTATTGAGGCAGAACTTAGCACAGATACGCAGTATTTT
.,15,TRBJ1-6,TRBV28,.,CASSLAGAEGSPLHF,TGTGCCAGCAGTTTGGCGGGGGCCGAAGGTTCACCCCTCCACTTT
.,14,TRBJ1-2,TRBV9,.,CASSLTEASGGYTF,TGTGCCAGCAGTTTGACGGAGGCAAGTGGTGGCTACACCTTC
.,12,TRBJ1-3,TRBV7-2,few,CASSPAGNTIYF,TGTGCCAGCAGTCCCGCGGGAAACACCATATATTTT
TRBD2,12,TRBJ2-7,TRBV19,.,CASSGGAYEQYF,TGTGCCAGTAGCGGGGGGGCCTACGAGCAGTACTTC
.,15,TRBJ2-2,TRBV7-2,.,CASSLVQTNTGELFF,TGTGCCAGCAGCTTAGTACAGACGAACACCGGGGAGCTGTTTTTT
TRBD1,16,TRBJ2-1,TRBV19,.,CASSFGTGLLGNEQFF,TGTGCCAGTAGTTTCGGGACAGGCCTTTTGGGCAATGAGCAGTTCTTC
TRBD1,15,TRBJ2-1,TRBV5-1,once,CASSPGRDRGHEQFF,TGCGCCAGCAGCCCTGGCCGGGACAGGGGCCATGAGCAGTTCTTC
TRBD1,15,TRBJ1-2,TRBV6-5,once,CASTLDRGGSYGYTF,TGTGCCAGCACCCTAGACAGGGGGGGTTCCTATGGCTACACCTTC